A selection of T cell receptor beta chains follows, all from one sample in a study of T cell responses to AZD1222 COVID-19 vaccine. Method: immunoSEQ multiplex PCR; TCRdb's copy keeps in-frame clones and lacks some. The data hold over 100,000 clones, with about 91% observed a single time. The sample in question was peripheral blood, obtained on day 0 of AZD1222 vaccination. These receptors originate from an adult in good health. The CDR3 runs from the conserved cysteine through the conserved F or W. A D gene is named only where the DNA matches it firmly. Only part of the rows carry a size: once, few, many, or a class if the clone is expanded.

>TRBV20-1|-|TRBD1|TRBJ1-2
TGCAGTGCTAGGGGACAGGGTGGCTACACCTTC
CSARGQGGYTF
>TRBV4-2|-|-|TRBJ2-6
TGTGCCAGCAGCCAAGATCAGCCGTGGGATTCCTCTGGGGCCAACGTCCTGACTTTC
CASSQDQPWDSSGANVLTF
>TRBV10-3|-|-|TRBJ1-2
TGTGCCATCAGTGAGGTGGACACTCATGGCTACACCTTC
CAISEVDTHGYTF
>TRBV6-5|-|TRBD1|TRBJ1-2
TGTGCCAGCAGGGGGGGGACAGGAGCTATGGACGGCTACACCTTC
CASRGGTGAMDGYTF
>TRBV6-5|-|-|TRBJ1-1
TGTGCCAGCAGCCCGTCCCAATTCGTCGCTGAAGCTTTCTTT
CASSPSQFVAEAFF
>TRBV3-1/TRBV3-2|-|TRBD1|TRBJ2-1
TGTGCCAGCAGCCAGGGGACAGTCAATGAGCAGTTCTTC
CASSQGTVNEQFF
>TRBV3-1/TRBV3-2|-|-|TRBJ2-3
TGTGCCAGCAGCCATCAGGGGTGGTCAGATACGCAGTATTTT
CASSHQGWSDTQYF
>TRBV5-1|-|-|TRBJ1-4
TGCGCCAGCAGCTTGGCCGGGACATCTAATGAAAAACTGTTTTTT
CASSLAGTSNEKLFF
>TRBV7-2|once|-|TRBJ2-6
TGTGCCAGCAGCCACGGACAGTACTTCTCTGGGGCCAACGTCCTGACTTTC
CASSHGQYFSGANVLTF
>TRBV27|-|-|TRBJ2-7
TGTGCCAGCAGTTTGGGCAGGCACTCCTACGAGCAGTACTTC
CASSLGRHSYEQYF
>TRBV18|-|TRBD2|TRBJ2-1
TGTGCCAGCTCCTCCCCGGGACTAGCGGGAGGCTCCTACAATGAGCAGTTCTTC
CASSSPGLAGGSYNEQFF
>TRBV7-2|once|TRBD1|TRBJ1-2
TGTGCCAGCAGCTTAGTGCAGGGGGGCTATGGCTACACCTTC
CASSLVQGGYGYTF
>TRBV20-1|-|TRBD1|TRBJ1-5
TGCAGTGCTAGTCAGGGGGCATCGGGCAATCAGCCCCAGCATTTT
CSASQGASGNQPQHF
>TRBV19|-|TRBD2|TRBJ2-5
TGTGCCAGTAGTATAGCTAGCGGGAGGGCAAAAGAGACCCAGTACTTC
CASSIASGRAKETQYF
>TRBV10-2|-|-|TRBJ1-1
TGCGCCAGCAGTGAGATCAGGGGAGGGGACACTGAAGCTTTCTTT
CASSEIRGGDTEAFF
>TRBV29-1|-|TRBD1|TRBJ1-2
TGCAGCGTTGAAGGCGTGGACAGGGAAGGCTACACCTTC
CSVEGVDREGYTF
>TRBV2|-|-|TRBJ2-3
TGTGCCAGCAGTGACCCCGGAGGGCCATTTACAGATACGCAGTATTTT
CASSDPGGPFTDTQYF
>TRBV6-1|-|-|TRBJ1-6
TGTGCCAGCAGTGAAAGAGTGAGCTCCTATAATTCACCCCTCCACTTT
CASSERVSSYNSPLHF
>TRBV10-2|few|-|TRBJ2-5
TGCGCCAGCAGTGATTCGCGTTCACAAGAGACCCAGTACTTC
CASSDSRSQETQYF
>TRBV5-4|-|TRBD2|TRBJ2-7
TGTGCCAGCAGCCCGGGTAGCGGGAGGGCCAGTTACGAGCAGTACTTC
CASSPGSGRASYEQYF
>TRBV5-1|-|-|TRBJ1-2
TGCGCCAGCAGCTTGGCGGCTGGTTCGGGCTACACCTTC
CASSLAAGSGYTF
>TRBV11-2|-|-|TRBJ1-2
TGTGCCAGCAGCTTAAATCTGGCCGGCCTTAACTATGGCTACACCTTC
CASSLNLAGLNYGYTF
>TRBV7-9|-|-|TRBJ1-1
TGTGCCAGCAGCTTAGGACGGGGGGAGGCTTTCTTT
CASSLGRGEAFF
>TRBV30|-|-|TRBJ1-5
TGTGCCTGGAGTGGGCTGGGCAATCAGCCCCAGCATTTT
CAWSGLGNQPQHF
>TRBV7-2|-|-|TRBJ1-6
TGTGCCAGCAGCGGGAGGACAGTTTCACATTCACCCCTCCACTTT
CASSGRTVSHSPLHF
>TRBV5-1|once|TRBD2|TRBJ2-1
TGCGCCAGCAGCTTGCGGGTAGCGGGGGGGGCCAATGAGCAGTTCTTC
CASSLRVAGGANEQFF
>TRBV6-5|-|-|TRBJ2-7
TGTGCCAGCAGCGTCTTCTTTTCGGGCTACGAGCAGTACTTC
CASSVFFSGYEQYF
>TRBV6-5|-|TRBD1|TRBJ2-7
TGTGCCAGCGGCACAGGGGTCGCCTACGAGCAGTACTTC
CASGTGVAYEQYF
>TRBV30|-|TRBD2|TRBJ2-7
TGTGCCTGGAGTGGCGGGAGTCCCCCCTACGAGCAGTACTTC
CAWSGGSPPYEQYF
>TRBV27|-|-|TRBJ1-1
TGTGCCAGCAAGTTTACAGGGTCCGTGACTGAAGCTTTCTTT
CASKFTGSVTEAFF
>TRBV6-6|-|TRBD2|TRBJ2-3
TGTGCCAGCAGTCGACTAGCGGGGGCCGGAGATACGCAGTATTTT
CASSRLAGAGDTQYF
>TRBV15|-|-|TRBJ2-7
TGTGCCACCAGCAGGCGGGACAGCAGCTCCTACGAGCAGTACTTC
CATSRRDSSSYEQYF
>TRBV7-8|-|-|TRBJ2-7
TGTGCCAGCACCCTTATCGAGGGGTCGTACTACGAGCAGTACTTC
CASTLIEGSYYEQYF
>TRBV23-1|-|-|TRBJ1-5
TGCGCCAGCAGTCCCGGACCGCCTAGCAATCAGCCCCAGCATTTT
CASSPGPPSNQPQHF
>TRBV5-6|-|-|TRBJ1-1
TGTGCCAGCAGCTCGGTGGTCGGTGCTGGGACTGAAGCTTTCTTT
CASSSVVGAGTEAFF
>TRBV19|-|TRBD1|TRBJ1-5
TGTGCCAGTACGACGGACAGGGCTGGAAATCAGCCCCAGCATTTT
CASTTDRAGNQPQHF
>TRBV19|-|-|TRBJ2-1
TGTGCCAGTAGCTCCCCGTGGGGTAGTTCCTACAATGAGCAGTTCTTC
CASSSPWGSSYNEQFF
>TRBV5-1|-|-|TRBJ1-1
TGCGCCAGCAGCTTGGAGGGGAGTAACACTGAAGCTTTCTTT
CASSLEGSNTEAFF
>TRBV7-2|few|-|TRBJ1-2
TGTGCCAGCAGCTTAGGCAGGGAGGTGGGTGGCTACACCTTC
CASSLGREVGGYTF
>TRBV2|-|-|TRBJ1-2
TGTGCCGGCAGGGACCGGGGTGCTCTTACCACCTTC
CAGRDRGALTTF
>TRBV24-1|-|-|TRBJ1-1
TGTGCCACCAGTGACCTCGACAGGTCCGCCACTGAAGCTTTCTTT
CATSDLDRSATEAFF
>TRBV4-1|-|-|TRBJ1-5
TGCGCCAGCAGCGAGGAGGAGGGTCAGCCCCAGCATTTT
CASSEEEGQPQHF
>TRBV10-1|once|TRBD2|TRBJ2-2
TGCGCCAGCAGTGAACCGGGACTAGCGGGAAAAACCGGGGAGCTGTTTTTT
CASSEPGLAGKTGELFF
>TRBV10-1|-|TRBD2|TRBJ2-1
TGCGCCAGCAGTGAAGCCGCGGGAGCGACATACAATGAGCAGTTCTTC
CASSEAAGATYNEQFF
>TRBV3-1/TRBV3-2|once|-|TRBJ2-2
TGTGCCAGCAGCTATACTAGTAACACCGGGGAGCTGTTTTTT
CASSYTSNTGELFF
>TRBV15|-|-|TRBJ1-1
TGTGCCACCAGCAGATCCTGGGACTCGGGACCCCCGAACACTGAAGCTTTCTTT
CATSRSWDSGPPNTEAFF
>TRBV10-3|-|-|TRBJ1-1
TGTGCCATCAATGCCCAGGGGAGGGACACTGAAGCTTTCTTT
CAINAQGRDTEAFF
>TRBV6-5|-|-|TRBJ2-3
TGTGCCAGCCGGGCACCTAGCACAGATACGCAGTATTTT
CASRAPSTDTQYF
>TRBV6-5|-|-|TRBJ1-2
TGTGCCAGCAGTCCGGGGGGAGTTGGAGGCTACACCTTC
CASSPGGVGGYTF